The present T cell receptor beta chain was sequenced within a study of shared clonotypes between healthy human individuals. About the research overall: Donors consisted of two women and three men between 18 and 49.

As for this clone: The antigen remains undetermined.

Study observations and caveats: Generally, estimated richness proved larger in naive subsets than it did in memory subsets.

CD45RO-negative CD8 cells positively selected for CCR7 made up the naive population, which excluded terminally differentiated effector memory CD45RA+ cells. Among the donors, all were Caucasian adults who lived in Nashville, Tennessee. In the source study's methods: Without quality scores, immunoSEQ junctional reads could not be filtered like full-length reads. The protocol was immunoSEQ multiplex PCR, while the TCRdb copy is restricted to in-frame clones and leaves out a portion. Clone size and the V and J calls come from that table; the DNA yielded D and trimming. The sample includes hundreds of thousands of clones, roughly 96% of them seen just once. The V segment lost 9 bases and the J segment 4 bases; nucleotides outside the gene matches: 7. Germline V gene sequence: CDR1 LNHDA, CDR2 SQIVND (reference sequence). The CDR3 has 14 amino acids.

V is TRBV19 and J is TRBJ1-5; 9 bases fit TRBD1. The source is a woman in her 30s in good health. The sequenced material came from naive CD8+ T cells sorted from blood. CDR3 loop: CASQGQGANQPQHF. CDR3 DNA sequence: TGTGCCAGCCAGGGACAGGGAGCAAATCAGCCCCAGCATTTT.